This T cell receptor (beta chain) originates from a study of blood T cells in healthy people across ages (dated by TCRdb to 2015 to 2017). Notes on the research overall: In model experiments, template switching captured about one uniquely barcoded TCR beta cDNA molecule for every two T cells. Donors were grouped into four age groups: young (average roughly 15 years), middle-aged (less than 40), aged (about 60) and long-lived (about 90). The study analyzed two additional independent replicas of 1 million unique cDNA reads from the same blood draw for two donors, one aged 18 to 29 and one aged 80 or older. To track age-related changes in TCR beta repertoire diversity, the study relied on deep sequencing normalized with unique cDNA molecular identifiers. What the authors observed across the whole study: Because donor CMV infection status was unknown, age-related changes in expanded clonotypes were potentially confounded. Total diversity estimates from one million sequenced T cells were considered lower bounds and underestimates. Observed TCR beta diversity per million T cells fell roughly linearly with age, and a significant reduction was already apparent by age around 40. The percentage of naive T cells measured by flow cytometry correlated strongly with observed TCR beta diversity. Compared with the aged group, more naive CD4+ T cells, fewer expanded clones and increased TCR diversity were shown by the long-lived group, suggesting age selection. Bulk unsorted PBMC profiling prevented conclusive comparison of naive and antigen-experienced compartments.

The library was built by means of 5' RACE. The run used an Illumina HiSeq 2500. A second 7 to 11 cycle PCR used a sample-barcoded 5' primer and a J-beta primer mix. A unique molecular identifier was introduced onto each TCR beta cDNA molecule by a template-switch 5' adaptor carrying 12 random nucleotides. Each sample yielded at least 3 million CDR3-containing paired-end reads. First-strand cDNA was synthesized from all RNA with the Mint cDNA synthesis kit, primed by a TRBC-specific oligonucleotide. Following uracil-DNA glycosylase treatment, all cDNA underwent a first 18-cycle PCR with the universal primers M1SS and BC2_uni_R. The original methods were these. For normalization, 1 million high-quality reads, each with a distinct molecular identifier, were randomly selected from each sample. Instead of being binned into consensus sequences, reads with shared molecular identifiers were discarded. MiTCR, with a Q25 quality threshold and the strictest error-elimination algorithm, was used for CDR3 identification, clonotype clustering and error correction. Lower-bound total TCR beta diversity was estimated with a nonparametric unseen species model using Euler transformation. TCRdb reanalyzed the raw reads on its own, using fastp at Q25 for trimming and MiXCR for clone calling, and kept in-frame beta chains. Records with the same CDR3 protein are collapsed into one entry carrying the most frequent genes and DNA. The V and J calls were not made by the authors but by TCRdb's processing. This sample lists about 930,000 distinct CDR3 sequences; just under 30% were detected once. The ten largest clones add up to about a tenth of the sample.

The donors were 40 or so Caucasian individuals from Russia, aged 6 to 90 years, who were systemically healthy. Each donor gave 8 to 10 milliliters of peripheral blood, drawn into EDTA-treated Vacutainer tubes. Ficoll-Paque density-gradient centrifugation was used to isolate PBMCs, with at least 7 million obtained per sample. Total RNA was extracted from PBMCs with Trizol reagent, with at least 5 micrograms obtained per sample. For every donor, flow cytometry on a PBMC aliquot measured the percentage of naive CD45RAhigh/CD27high T cells. Turning to this clonotype: Its antigen is unknown. Base qualities are missing; no much larger clone stands one base away.

For CDR1 and CDR2, the germline V gene lists MGHRA and YSYEKL. Counted from cysteine to phenylalanine, this CDR3 has 15 amino acids. Here the CDR3 DNA is all that survives: 45 bases in frame from base 1. V is reduced by 1 base and J by 2 bases, leaving a spacing of 10 bases between them. This same sample was also taken into another study, of T cells of mothers and their children. Reported in the second study: Donors were nine systemically healthy Caucasian individuals: three mothers and their six children. cDNA synthesis consumed the entire amount of extracted RNA, loaded at roughly 1.5 ug RNA in each 15 ul reaction. Sample barcodes and 2-4 random nucleotides were added via the M1S primer in the second PCR. Each mother yielded over 8 million TCR beta CDR3 reads and each child 2.5 million to 3 million reads. Thymic selection similarly shapes TCR recombination output in related and unrelated pairs, with minor effect from inherited differences. Related mother-child pairs always showed normalized repertoire overlap that was slightly higher than in unrelated mother-child pairs, though the difference was never significant. No persistent microchimeric T cell clones were detected, at a sensitivity of around 100 clones per million clonotypes. The study used deep NGS to compare TCR beta repertoires of mothers and children, seeking features distinguishing related mother-child pairs from unrelated individuals. Mothers averaged roughly 40 +/- 4 years of age and children averaged roughly 12 +/- 4 years. Libraries were sequenced on Illumina HiSeq 2000 with 100+100 nt paired-end reads after adapter ligation with NEBNext reagents. To avoid cross-contamination, the mother libraries and the child libraries were prepared a month apart and sequenced in separate runs. For each donor, somewhere between about 500,000 and 2,300,000 distinct TCR beta clonotypes were identified. Naive TCR beta clonotypes were estimated from low-frequency clonotypes matched to each donor's FACS-determined naive share, without sorting.

The V gene is TRBV4-1 and the J gene is TRBJ2-3; the D match is possibly TRBD1 or TRBD2, with 5 bases aligned in each. Sequencing was performed on blood. This clonotype originated in a woman aged 40 to 49 in good health. The nucleotide sequence is TGCGCCAGCAGCCAAGCGGGACGGCACACAGATACGCAGTATTTT. Translated, it gives CASSQAGRHTDTQYF.